This note documents a single T cell receptor (beta chain) sequence. The V and J ends lost 7 bases and 7 bases, in that order; junction bases with no gene match: 2. Looked up from germline, CDR1 is LNHDA and CDR2 is SQIVND (reference sequence). The CDR3 is 11 residues long. This entry comes from a study of blood T cell repertoires in COVID-19. Study information: Both acute and convalescent COVID-19 samples were obtained from the United States, Italy and Spain. PBMCs, B-cell-depleted T cells, or T cells provided the cDNA or gDNA that made up the material.

In the original workflow: Estimated nucleated cell counts came from reference gene primer amplification. Clones were sequenced by immunoSEQ multiplex PCR, and TCRdb holds only the in-frame ones, with some missing. Clone size and V and J calls were adopted from that table, with D and trimming inferred from the DNA. This sample has about 160,000 clones, with approximately 82% found just once. The sample taken for sequencing was peripheral blood. This sequence joins TRBV19 and TRBJ2-3; the match to TRBD2 covers 7 bases. This sequence originates from a woman of 80 years or more with acute or convalescent COVID-19. The CDR3 protein is CASKREHTQYF. The CDR3 DNA is TGTGCCAGTAAGCGGGAACATACGCAGTATTTT.